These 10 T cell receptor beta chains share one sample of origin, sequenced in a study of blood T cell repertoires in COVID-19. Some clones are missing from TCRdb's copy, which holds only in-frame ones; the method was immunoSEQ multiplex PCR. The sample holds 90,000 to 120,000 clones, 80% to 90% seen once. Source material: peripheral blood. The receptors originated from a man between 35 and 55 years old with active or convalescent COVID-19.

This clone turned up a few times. CDR3 sequence: CASSIGLGEGYEQYF. CDR3 in DNA: TGTGCCAGTAGTATAGGACTAGGAGAGGGCTACGAGCAGTACTTC. The chain uses TRBV19 and TRBJ2-7; a possible D gene is TRBD2 (6 bases). The CDR3 runs to 15 residues. Germline CDR1 reads LNHDA; CDR2 reads SQIVND (reference sequence). Deletions cut 1 base from V and 3 bases from J, with 13 bases between.

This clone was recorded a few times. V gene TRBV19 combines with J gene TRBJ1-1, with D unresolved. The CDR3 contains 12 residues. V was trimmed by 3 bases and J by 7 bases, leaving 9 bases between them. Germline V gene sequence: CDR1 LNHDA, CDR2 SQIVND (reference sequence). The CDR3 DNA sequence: TGTGCCAGTAGTATTCGAGGGTTTGAAGCTTTCTTT. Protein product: CASSIRGFEAFF.

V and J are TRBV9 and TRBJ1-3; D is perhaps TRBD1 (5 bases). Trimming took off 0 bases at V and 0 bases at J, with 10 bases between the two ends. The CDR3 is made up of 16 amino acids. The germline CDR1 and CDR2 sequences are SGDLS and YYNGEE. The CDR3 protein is CASSVGQGYSGNTIYF. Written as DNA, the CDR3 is TGTGCCAGCAGCGTAGGGCAGGGATACTCTGGAAACACCATATATTTT. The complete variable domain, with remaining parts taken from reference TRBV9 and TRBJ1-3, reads DSGVTQTPKHLITATGQRVTLRCSPRSGDLSVYWYQQSLDQGLQFLIQYYNGEERAKGNILERFSAQQFPDLHSELNLSSLELGDSALYFCASSVGQGYSGNTIYFGEGSWLTVV.

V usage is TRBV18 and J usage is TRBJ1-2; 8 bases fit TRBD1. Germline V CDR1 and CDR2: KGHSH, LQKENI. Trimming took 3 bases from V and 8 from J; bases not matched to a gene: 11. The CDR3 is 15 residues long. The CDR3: CASSPDRVNSRGYTF. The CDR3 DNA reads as TGTGCCAGCTCACCGGACAGGGTAAATTCGAGAGGCTACACCTTC. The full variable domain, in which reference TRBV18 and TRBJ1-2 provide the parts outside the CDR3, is NAGVMQNPRHLVRRRGQEARLRCSPMKGHSHVYWYRQLPEEGLKFMVYLQKENIIDESGMPKERFSAEFPKEGPSILRIQQVVRGDSAAYFCASSPDRVNSRGYTFGSGTRLTVV.

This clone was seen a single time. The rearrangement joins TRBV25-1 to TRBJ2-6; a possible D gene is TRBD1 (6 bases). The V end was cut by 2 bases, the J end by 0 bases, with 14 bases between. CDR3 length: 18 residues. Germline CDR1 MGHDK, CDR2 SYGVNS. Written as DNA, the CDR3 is TGTGCCAGCAGTGAAGCCCCAGGGGTTGGCTCTGGGGCCAACGTCCTGACTTTC. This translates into CASSEAPGVGSGANVLTF.

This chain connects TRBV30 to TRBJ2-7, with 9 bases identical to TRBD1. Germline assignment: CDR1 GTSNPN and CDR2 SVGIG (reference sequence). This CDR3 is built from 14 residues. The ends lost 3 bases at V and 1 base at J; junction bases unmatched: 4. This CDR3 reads CAWRRQGVSYEQYF. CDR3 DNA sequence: TGTGCCTGGAGGAGACAGGGGGTTTCCTACGAGCAGTACTTC.

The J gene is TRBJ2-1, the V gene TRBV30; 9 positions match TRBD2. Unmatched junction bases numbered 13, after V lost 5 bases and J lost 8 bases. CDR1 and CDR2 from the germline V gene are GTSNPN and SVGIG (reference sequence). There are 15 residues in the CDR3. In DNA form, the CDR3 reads TGTGCCTGGGACCCCTTAGCGGGAGCGGTGGATGAGCAGTTCTTC. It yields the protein CAWDPLAGAVDEQFF.

As DNA, the CDR3 is TGTGCCAGTAGTACCCGGGGGGCTTCCTATGGCTACACCTTC. Its protein is CASSTRGASYGYTF. The rearrangement joins TRBV19 to TRBJ1-2, with a tentative D call TRBD1 (6 bases). The CDR3 sequence is 14 residues long. Germline lookup yields CDR1 LNHDA and CDR2 SQIVND (reference sequence). Trimming took 4 bases from V and 4 from J, leaving 13 bases between them.

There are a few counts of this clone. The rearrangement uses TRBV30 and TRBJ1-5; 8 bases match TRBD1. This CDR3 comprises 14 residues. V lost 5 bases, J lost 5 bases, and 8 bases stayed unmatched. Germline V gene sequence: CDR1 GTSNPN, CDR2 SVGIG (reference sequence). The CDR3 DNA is TGTGCCTGGGCCCGGACAGGGCAGGATCAGCCCCAGCATTTT. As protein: CAWARTGQDQPQHF.

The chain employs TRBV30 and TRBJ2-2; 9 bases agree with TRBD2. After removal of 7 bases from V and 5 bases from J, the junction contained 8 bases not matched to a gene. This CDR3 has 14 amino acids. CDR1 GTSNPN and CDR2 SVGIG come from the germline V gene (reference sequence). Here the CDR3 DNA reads TGTGCCTTGACCAGGACTAGCGTAACCGGGGAGCTGTTTTTT. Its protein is CALTRTSVTGELFF.